The source of this T cell receptor beta chain is a study of OX40 agonist ivuxolimab in advanced cancers. In the study overall: Partial responses were achieved by three patients: one hepatocellular carcinoma, two cutaneous melanoma. Study-level points and caveats: Also present in some nonresponders was a low level of normalized T-cell clonal expansion. Expanded peripheral T cells had an undetermined antigen specificity.

Only in-frame clones appear in the TCRdb table, and some are missing; sequencing was by immunoSEQ multiplex PCR. The sample shows over 70,000 clones, 80% to 90% of them seen only once. CDR1 and CDR2 (germline): SGHTA, FQGNSA. The germline V and J ends were trimmed by 4 bases and 0 bases, with 7 bases remaining between them. The CDR3 extends over 14 amino acids. Concerning this clone itself: What it binds is not known.

Sequencing used CD4+ or CD8+ T cells sorted from blood, obtained in a trial of the OX40 agonist ivuxolimab. The receptor's source is an adult with an advanced solid tumor such as melanoma, head and neck, liver or kidney cancer. The rearrangement joins TRBV7-2 to TRBJ1-5; D is possibly TRBD1 (6 bases). The CDR3 loop reads CASSWTDSNQPQHF. CDR3 DNA sequence: TGTGCCAGCAGCTGGACAGATAGCAATCAGCCCCAGCATTTT.